In its sample, the clone carrying this T cell receptor (beta chain) was seen a few times. After extraction with the RNeasy kit, about 0.45 to 1 ug of the RNA was reverse transcribed using random hexamers. TCRdb re-derived calls from the immunoSEQ multiplex PCR reads in MiXCR, one entry per CDR3 protein. Of under 150,000 distinct CDR3 sequences listed, 91% were seen once; the top ten hold over 0.2%. Germline V gene lookup returns CDR1 LGHDT and CDR2 YNNKEL (reference sequence). Trimming left V 10 bases short and J 0 bases short, with 10 bases between. The CDR3 has 12 amino acids. The data stem from a study of CD8 T cells in Susac syndrome. Sequencing of TCR beta covered CD8+ and CD4+ T cells obtained from blood. The CD8+ and CD4+ T cells were isolated magnetically using a negative isolation approach, whereas the TEMRA cells were enriched by FACS.

Sample: CD8+ T cells from PBMCs. This rearrangement joins TRBV3-1 to TRBJ2-7; possibly TRBD1 or TRBD2 for D (5 bases each). The receptor was derived from a human donor with multiple sclerosis. CDR3 amino acids: CATTGLSYEQYF. CDR3 sequence (DNA): TGTGCCACCACAGGACTCTCCTACGAGCAGTACTTC.